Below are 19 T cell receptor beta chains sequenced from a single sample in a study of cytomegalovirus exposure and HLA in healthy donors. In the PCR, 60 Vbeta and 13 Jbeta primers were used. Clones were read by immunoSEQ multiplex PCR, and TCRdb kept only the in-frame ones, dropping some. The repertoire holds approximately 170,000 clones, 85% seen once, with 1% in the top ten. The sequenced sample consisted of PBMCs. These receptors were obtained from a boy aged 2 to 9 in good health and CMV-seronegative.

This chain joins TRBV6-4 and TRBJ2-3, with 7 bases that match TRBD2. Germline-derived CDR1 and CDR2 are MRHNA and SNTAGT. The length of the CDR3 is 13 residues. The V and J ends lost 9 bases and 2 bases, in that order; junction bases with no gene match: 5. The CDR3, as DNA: TGTGCCAGTTCACTAGCGACCACAGATACGCAGTATTTT. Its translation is CASSLATTDTQYF.

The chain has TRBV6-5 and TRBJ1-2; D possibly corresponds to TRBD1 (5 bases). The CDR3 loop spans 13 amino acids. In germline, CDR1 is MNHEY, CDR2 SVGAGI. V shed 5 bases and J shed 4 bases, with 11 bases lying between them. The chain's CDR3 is CASSLGGGYGYTF. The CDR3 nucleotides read TGTGCCAGCAGTCTCGGGGGTGGCTATGGCTACACCTTC.

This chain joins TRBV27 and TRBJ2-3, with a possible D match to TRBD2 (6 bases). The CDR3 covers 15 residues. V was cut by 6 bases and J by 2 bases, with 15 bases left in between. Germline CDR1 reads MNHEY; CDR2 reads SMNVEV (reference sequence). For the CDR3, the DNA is TGTGCCAGCAGAATCAGCGGGTCCTTCACAGATACGCAGTATTTT. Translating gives CASRISGSFTDTQYF.

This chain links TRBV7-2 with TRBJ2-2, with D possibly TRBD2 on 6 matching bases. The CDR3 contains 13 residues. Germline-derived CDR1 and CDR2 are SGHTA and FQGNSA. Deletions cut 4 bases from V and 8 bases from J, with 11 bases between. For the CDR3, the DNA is TGTGCCAGCAGCTCTCTCCGGGAGGGGGAGCTGTTTTTT. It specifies CASSSLREGELFF.

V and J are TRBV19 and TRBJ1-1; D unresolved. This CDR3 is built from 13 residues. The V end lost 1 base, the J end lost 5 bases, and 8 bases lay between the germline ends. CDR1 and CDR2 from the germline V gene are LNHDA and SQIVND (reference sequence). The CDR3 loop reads CASSIVYGTEAFF. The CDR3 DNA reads TGTGCCAGTAGTATAGTTTACGGGACTGAAGCTTTCTTT. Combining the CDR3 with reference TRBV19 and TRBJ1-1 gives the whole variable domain DGGITQSPKYLFRKEGQNVTLSCEQNLNHDAMYWYRQDPGQGLRLIYYSQIVNDFQKGDIAEGYSVSREKKESFPLTVTSAQKNPTAFYLCASSIVYGTEAFFGQGTRLTVV.

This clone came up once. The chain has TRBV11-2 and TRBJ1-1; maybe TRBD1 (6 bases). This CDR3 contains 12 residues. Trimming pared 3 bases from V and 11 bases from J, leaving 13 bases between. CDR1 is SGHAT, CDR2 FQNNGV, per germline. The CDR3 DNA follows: TGTGCCAGCAGCTTGGGGGGGGCTCGGGCTTTCTTT. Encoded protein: CASSLGGARAFF.

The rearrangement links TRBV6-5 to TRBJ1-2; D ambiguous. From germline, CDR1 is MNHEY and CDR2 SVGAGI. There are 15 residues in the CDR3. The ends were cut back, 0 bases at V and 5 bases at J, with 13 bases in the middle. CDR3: CASSYSTAAQYGYTF. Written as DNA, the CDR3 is TGTGCCAGCAGTTACTCGACGGCGGCGCAGTATGGCTACACCTTC.

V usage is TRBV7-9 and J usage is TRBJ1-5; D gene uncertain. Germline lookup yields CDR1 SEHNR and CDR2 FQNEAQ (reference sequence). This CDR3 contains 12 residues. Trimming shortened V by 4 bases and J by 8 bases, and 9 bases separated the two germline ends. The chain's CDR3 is CASSSGGEPQHF. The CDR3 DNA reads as TGTGCCAGCAGCTCAGGAGGAGAGCCCCAGCATTTT.

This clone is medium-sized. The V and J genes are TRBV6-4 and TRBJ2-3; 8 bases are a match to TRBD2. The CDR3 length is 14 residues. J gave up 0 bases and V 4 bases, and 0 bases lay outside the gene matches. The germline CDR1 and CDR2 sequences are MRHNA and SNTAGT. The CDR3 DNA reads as TGTGCCAGCAGTGCTAGCGGGAGCACAGATACGCAGTATTTT. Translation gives CASSASGSTDTQYF.

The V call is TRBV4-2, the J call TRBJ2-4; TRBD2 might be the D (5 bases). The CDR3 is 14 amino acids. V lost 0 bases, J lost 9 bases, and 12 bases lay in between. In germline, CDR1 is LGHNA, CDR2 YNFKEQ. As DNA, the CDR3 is TGTGCCAGCAGCCAAGATCAGGTTGGAGGCATTCAGTACTTC. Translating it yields CASSQDQVGGIQYF.

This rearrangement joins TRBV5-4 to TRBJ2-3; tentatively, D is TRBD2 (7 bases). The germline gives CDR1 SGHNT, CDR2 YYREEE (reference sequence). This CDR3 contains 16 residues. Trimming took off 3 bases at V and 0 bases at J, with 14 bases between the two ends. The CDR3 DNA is TGTGCCAGCAGCTCCCCGGGGGGCGGGAGCACAGATACGCAGTATTTT. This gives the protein CASSSPGGGSTDTQYF.

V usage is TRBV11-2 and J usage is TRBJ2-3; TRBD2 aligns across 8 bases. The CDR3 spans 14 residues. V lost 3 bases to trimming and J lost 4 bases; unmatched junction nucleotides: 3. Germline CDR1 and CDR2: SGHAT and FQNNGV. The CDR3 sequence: CASSLSGGSDTQYF. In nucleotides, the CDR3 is TGTGCCAGCAGCTTGTCGGGGGGGTCAGATACGCAGTATTTT.

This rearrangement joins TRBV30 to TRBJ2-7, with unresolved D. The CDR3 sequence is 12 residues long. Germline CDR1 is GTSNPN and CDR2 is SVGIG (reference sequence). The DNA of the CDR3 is TGTGCTGTGGGCCATTTAGGTGGCGAGCAGTACTTC. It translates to CAVGHLGGEQYF. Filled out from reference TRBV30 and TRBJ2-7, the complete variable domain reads SQTIHQWPATLVQPVGSPLSLECTVEGTSNPNLYWYRQAAGRGLQLLFYSVGIGQISSEVPQNLSASRPQDRQFILSSKKLLLSDSGFYLCAVGHLGGEQYFGPGTRLTVT.

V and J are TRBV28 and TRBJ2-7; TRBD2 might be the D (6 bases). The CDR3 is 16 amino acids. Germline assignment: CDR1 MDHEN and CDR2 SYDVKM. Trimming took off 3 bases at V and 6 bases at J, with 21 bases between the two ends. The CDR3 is CASSLAPVGGVGEQYV. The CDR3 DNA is TGTGCCAGCAGTTTGGCCCCAGTAGGAGGGGTAGGCGAGCAGTACGTC.

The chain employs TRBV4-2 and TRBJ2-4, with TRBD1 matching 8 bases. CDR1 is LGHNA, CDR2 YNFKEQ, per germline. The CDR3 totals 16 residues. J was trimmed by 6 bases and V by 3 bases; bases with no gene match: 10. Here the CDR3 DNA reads TGTGCCAGCAGCCAGGGTGAGGACAGGGTCGGAAACATTCAGTACTTC. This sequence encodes CASSQGEDRVGNIQYF.

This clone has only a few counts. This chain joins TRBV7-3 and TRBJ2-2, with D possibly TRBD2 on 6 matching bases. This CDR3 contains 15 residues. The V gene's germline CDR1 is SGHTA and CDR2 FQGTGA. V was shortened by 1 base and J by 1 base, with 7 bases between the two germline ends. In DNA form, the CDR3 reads TGTGCCAGCAGCTTAAACGGGGGGAACACCGGGGAGCTGTTTTTT. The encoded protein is CASSLNGGNTGELFF.

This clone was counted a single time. This CDR3 reads CASSLLQGNYEQYF. In nucleotides, the CDR3 is TGCGCCAGCAGCCTATTACAGGGGAACTACGAGCAGTACTTC. The chain couples TRBV5-1 to TRBJ2-5; 7 bases match TRBD1. The J call is in doubt because the DNA end fits TRBJ2-7 better. Germline-derived CDR1 and CDR2 are SGHRS and YFSETQ. The CDR3 runs to 14 residues.

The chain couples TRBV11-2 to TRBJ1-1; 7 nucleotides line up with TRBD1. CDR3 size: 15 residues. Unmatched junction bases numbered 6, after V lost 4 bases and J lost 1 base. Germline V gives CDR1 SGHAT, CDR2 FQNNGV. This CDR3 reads CASSSYRGQNTEAFF. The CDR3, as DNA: TGTGCCAGCAGCTCATACAGGGGTCAGAACACTGAAGCTTTCTTT.

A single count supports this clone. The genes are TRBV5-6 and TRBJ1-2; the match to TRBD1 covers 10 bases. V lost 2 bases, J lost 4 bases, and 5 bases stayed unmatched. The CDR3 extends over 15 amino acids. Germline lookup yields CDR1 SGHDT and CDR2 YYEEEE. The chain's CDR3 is CASSFGTGDLYGYTF. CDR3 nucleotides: TGTGCCAGCAGCTTCGGGACAGGGGATCTCTATGGCTACACCTTC.